The 2 T cell receptor beta chains below all came from one sample that was sequenced in a study of blood T cells in healthy people across ages. PCR was performed a second time for roughly 7 to 12 cycles using a sample-barcoded 5' primer and a J-beta primer mix. TCRdb independently ran MiXCR on the 5' RACE reads; one entry per CDR3 protein. The sample includes about 1.7 million distinct CDR3 sequences, 28% seen only once; the top ten take over 7%. Sequencing was done on a sample of blood. The receptors derive from a woman aged 25 to 45 in good health.

This clonotype was seen more than once but under ten times. The genes are TRBV28 and TRBJ2-3, with 10 bases that match TRBD2. This CDR3 spans 15 amino acids. CDR1 is MDHEN, CDR2 SYDVKM, per germline. Trimming took 4 bases from V and 3 from J; bases not matched to a gene: 4. The CDR3 reads CASSSSGGPTDTQYF. The CDR3 bases are TGTGCCAGCAGTTCTAGCGGGGGCCCGACAGATACGCAGTATTTT.

This chain joins TRBV6-5 and TRBJ1-2; D possibly corresponds to TRBD1 (5 bases). CDR3 length: 11 amino acids. CDR1 MNHEY and CDR2 SVGAGI come from the germline V gene. V lost 6 bases and J 8 bases, leaving 10 bases between the germline ends. The CDR3 sequence is CASRGGGGYTF. The DNA for the CDR3 is TGTGCCAGCAGGGGGGGGGGAGGCTACACCTTC.